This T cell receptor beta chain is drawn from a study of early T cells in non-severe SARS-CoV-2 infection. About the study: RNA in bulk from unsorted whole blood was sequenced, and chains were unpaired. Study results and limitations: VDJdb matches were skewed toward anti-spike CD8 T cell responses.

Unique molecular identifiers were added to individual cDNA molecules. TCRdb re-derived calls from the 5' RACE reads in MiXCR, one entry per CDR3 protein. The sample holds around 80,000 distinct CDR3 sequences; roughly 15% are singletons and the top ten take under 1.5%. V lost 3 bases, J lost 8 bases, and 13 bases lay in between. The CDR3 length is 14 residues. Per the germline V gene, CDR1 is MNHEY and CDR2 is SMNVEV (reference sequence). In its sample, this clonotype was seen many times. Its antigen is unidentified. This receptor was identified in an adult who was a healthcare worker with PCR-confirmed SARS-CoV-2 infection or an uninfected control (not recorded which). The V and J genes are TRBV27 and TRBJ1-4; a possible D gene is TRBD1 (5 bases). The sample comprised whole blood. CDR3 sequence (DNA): TGTGCCAGCAGTTTCGCGGGGGGTCAGGAAAAACTGTTTTTT. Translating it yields CASSFAGGQEKLFF.